This entry lists 7 T cell receptor beta chains sequenced from one sample in a study of neoadjuvant anti-PD-1 for oral cavity cancer. The protocol was immunoSEQ multiplex PCR, while the TCRdb copy is restricted to in-frame clones and leaves out a portion. The sample records 9,000 to 9,500 clones, around 63% being singletons. Sequenced here: tumor tissue, sampled before nivolumab (anti-PD-1) treatment. These receptors all stem from a person between 40 and 85 years old with oral cavity squamous cell carcinoma.

This CDR3 is CATNRDKDQPQHF. The CDR3 DNA reads as TGTGCCACCAACCGGGATAAGGATCAGCCCCAGCATTTT. This chain joins TRBV18 and TRBJ1-5; D is uncertain. Germline V gene sequence: CDR1 KGHSH, CDR2 LQKENI. The CDR3 covers 13 residues. Trimming stripped 10 bases from V and 5 bases from J, with 15 bases between.

The V call is TRBV19, the J call TRBJ1-1, with 9 positions matching TRBD1. This CDR3 has 16 amino acids. V dropped 7 bases and J dropped 0; count of bases not matched to a gene: 9. Per germline, CDR1 LNHDA and CDR2 SQIVND (reference sequence). CDR3 bases: TGTGCCAGTAAGAGGGGGACAGGGTATGTGAACACTGAAGCTTTCTTT. This codes for CASKRGTGYVNTEAFF. The entire variable domain, with the rest obtained from reference TRBV19 and TRBJ1-1, is as follows: DGGITQSPKYLFRKEGQNVTLSCEQNLNHDAMYWYRQDPGQGLRLIYYSQIVNDFQKGDIAEGYSVSREKKESFPLTVTSAQKNPTAFYLCASKRGTGYVNTEAFFGQGTRLTVV.

For the CDR3, the DNA is TGTGCCAGCAGTGGAAGGTGGGGCCAGCCCCAGCATTTT. Translation: CASSGRWGQPQHF. This chain connects TRBV28 to TRBJ1-5, with D perhaps matching TRBD1 (5 bases). CDR3 length equals 13 residues. Germline-derived CDR1 and CDR2 are MDHEN and SYDVKM. V lost 5 bases, J lost 7 bases, and 12 bases lay in between.

This clone was counted only a few times. This chain links TRBV5-6 with TRBJ1-6, with 8 nucleotides matching TRBD1. The trim removed 2 bases at V and 6 bases at J, leaving 4 bases unmatched. Germline CDR1 and CDR2: SGHDT and YYEEEE. The CDR3 is 15 residues long. CDR3: CASSFRTGPNSPLHF. For the CDR3, the DNA is TGTGCCAGCAGCTTCCGGACAGGGCCTAATTCACCCCTCCACTTT.

This chain joins TRBV18 and TRBJ1-5; maybe TRBD1 (6 bases). Trimming took off 3 bases at V and 7 bases at J, with 13 bases between the two ends. The CDR3 totals 14 residues. CDR1 and CDR2 from the germline V gene are KGHSH and LQKENI. Written as DNA, the CDR3 is TGTGCCAGCTCACCGGTTTTCAGGGGACAGCCCCAGCATTTT. Translating gives CASSPVFRGQPQHF.

This clone was picked up one time. CDR3 sequence (DNA): TGTGCCAGCGGGAGCGGGGGGGTTTCAACAGATACGCAGTATTTT. Its translation is CASGSGGVSTDTQYF. V gene TRBV6-1 combines with J gene TRBJ2-3, with 10 bases identical to TRBD2. The germline V gene has CDR1 MNHNS and CDR2 SASEGT. This CDR3 has 15 residues. V was pared by 8 bases and J by 3 bases, with 8 bases of the junction left unmatched.

The chain carries TRBV7-8 and TRBJ1-1; 7 bases are shared with TRBD1. In germline, CDR1 is SGHVS, CDR2 FQNEAQ. This CDR3 has 15 amino acids. J lost 1 base, V lost 3 bases, and 5 bases had no gene match. CDR3 residues: CASSFQGVANTEAFF. The CDR3 DNA reads as TGTGCCAGCAGCTTCCAGGGGGTGGCGAACACTGAAGCTTTCTTT.